This record looks at one TCR beta chain sequence and its context. Its antigen is as yet unknown. Clinicians diagnosed using symptoms, serum thyroxine, TRAb, thyroid ultrasound and orbital computed tomography. This sample is part of a study of Graves' ophthalmopathy and Graves' hyperthyroidism. Overall study results and limits: A model built from 13 signatures distinguished ophthalmopathy from stable hyperthyroidism with about 90% sensitivity and approximately 80% specificity.

This CDR3 region has 14 residues. The germline V gene encodes CDR1 SGHDN and CDR2 FVKESK. V dropped 8 bases and J dropped 4 bases, with 12 bases sitting between them. The authors amplified TCR beta CDR3 regions from RNA transcripts. HTBI primers primed a first-round RT-PCR, and a second-round multiplex PCR followed. TCRdb re-called the multiplex PCR reads with MiXCR, one entry per CDR3 protein. The sample includes about 170,000 distinct CDR3 sequences, more than 30% of them seen just once. The specimen sequenced was peripheral blood. The sequence was collected from a woman aged 40-49 years with Graves' ophthalmopathy. V is TRBV14 and J is TRBJ1-6; D unresolved. CDR3 region: CASGRILYNSPLHF. The CDR3 DNA sequence: TGTGCCAGCGGCAGGATTCTTTATAATTCACCCCTCCACTTT.